These 22 T cell receptor beta chains share one sample of origin, sequenced in a study of identical twins. TCRdb recomputed calls from the 5' RACE reads with MiXCR, one row per CDR3 protein. The sample shows a few hundred thousand distinct CDR3 sequences, about 13% of them seen only once. The data were also submitted as part of a second study, on yellow fever vaccine responses in identical twins.

Sequencing was performed on CD4+ T cells sorted from blood. These receptors all come from a woman younger than 35 in good health.

This CDR3 is CASSQDSSGSGEQYF. The CDR3 DNA sequence: TGTGCCAGCAGCCAAGATAGTAGCGGGAGCGGCGAGCAGTACTTC. J is TRBJ2-7 and V is TRBV3-1; 9 positions agree with TRBD2. CDR1 is LGHDT and CDR2 is YNNKEL in the germline V gene (reference sequence). V lost 0 bases to trimming and J lost 6 bases; unmatched junction nucleotides: 6. The CDR3 totals 15 residues.

The chain combines TRBV6-4 with TRBJ2-3; 7 bases are shared with TRBD1. With 4 bases clipped from V and 3 bases from J, the junction kept 4 bases outside the gene matches. Germline loops: CDR1 MRHNA, CDR2 SNTAGT. The CDR3 spans 14 residues. The CDR3 reads CASSAETGTDTQYF. The CDR3 DNA is TGTGCCAGCAGTGCTGAGACAGGGACAGATACGCAGTATTTT.

This clonotype was counted only a few times. The chain couples TRBV20-1 to TRBJ2-7; possible D gene TRBD1, 5 bases. V was cut by 2 bases and J by 6 bases, with 11 bases left in between. The CDR3 spans 12 residues. Germline CDR1 and CDR2: DFQATT and SNEGSKA (reference sequence). CDR3 coding DNA: TGCAGTGCTAGATTGGGGCAGGCCGAGCAGTACTTC. Residues: CSARLGQAEQYF.

This clonotype was seen ten or more times. The chain joins TRBV7-2 to TRBJ2-2; D is unclear. This CDR3 region has 12 residues. Trimming stripped 3 bases from V and 9 bases from J, with 8 bases between. Germline CDR1 is SGHTA and CDR2 is FQGNSA. The CDR3 DNA sequence: TGTGCCAGCAGCTTTTCAGCGAGGGAGCTGTTTTTT. This encodes CASSFSARELFF.

In this sample, this clonotype turned up a few times. The chain uses TRBV10-3 and TRBJ2-1; D might be TRBD1 (5 bases). Per germline, CDR1 ENHRY and CDR2 SYGVKD. The V end lost 0 bases, the J end lost 6 bases, and 6 bases lay between the germline ends. CDR3 size: 13 residues. The DNA of the CDR3 is TGTGCCATCAGTGAGTCGGACACCAATGAGCAGTTCTTC. Its translation is CAISESDTNEQFF.

The chain links TRBV28 to TRBJ2-1; tentatively, D is TRBD1 or TRBD2 (5 bases each). The CDR3 has 17 amino acids. V lost 0 bases and J 7 bases, leaving 19 bases between the germline ends. The V gene's germline CDR1 is MDHEN and CDR2 SYDVKM. This chain's CDR3 is CASSLWGVGLVGNEQFF. Written as DNA, the CDR3 is TGTGCCAGCAGTTTATGGGGGGTGGGGCTAGTTGGGAATGAGCAGTTCTTC.

This clonotype was found a few times. The rearrangement uses TRBV2 and TRBJ2-2; a weak D match, TRBD1 (6 bases). CDR3 size: 15 residues. V gave up 7 bases and J gave up 3 bases, with 15 bases separating them. Germline lookup yields CDR1 SNHLY and CDR2 FYNNEI. The CDR3 protein is CASKLQGMYTGELFF. CDR3 sequence (DNA): TGTGCCAGCAAACTCCAGGGGATGTACACCGGGGAGCTGTTTTTT. Filled out from reference TRBV2 and TRBJ2-2, the complete variable domain reads EPEVTQTPSHQVTQMGQEVILRCVPISNHLYFYWYRQILGQKVEFLVSFYNNEISEKSEIFDDQFSVERPDGSNFTLKIRSTKLEDSAMYFCASKLQGMYTGELFFGEGSRLTVL.

The rearrangement links TRBV18 to TRBJ2-1; D gene ambiguous. CDR1 is KGHSH, CDR2 LQKENI, per germline. Deletions cut 2 bases from V and 2 bases from J, with 10 bases between. The CDR3 runs to 15 residues. CDR3 in DNA: TGTGCCAGCTCACCATTGGACGATGCCTACAATGAGCAGTTCTTC. Translation: CASSPLDDAYNEQFF.

This clonotype was picked up a small number of times. The chain recombines TRBV19 with TRBJ2-1; TRBD2 agrees at 12 bases. This CDR3 contains 15 residues. J lost 7 bases, V lost 6 bases, and 7 bases had no gene match. CDR1 and CDR2 (germline): LNHDA, SQIVND (reference sequence). Written as DNA, the CDR3 is TGTGCCAGTAGCGGACTAGCGGGGAGGACGAATGAGCAGTTCTTC. It yields the protein CASSGLAGRTNEQFF. Complete variable domain (other parts from reference TRBV19 and TRBJ2-1): DGGITQSPKYLFRKEGQNVTLSCEQNLNHDAMYWYRQDPGQGLRLIYYSQIVNDFQKGDIAEGYSVSREKKESFPLTVTSAQKNPTAFYLCASSGLAGRTNEQFFGPGTRLTVL.

The chain combines TRBV6-1 with TRBJ2-1; D not resolved. Trimming shortened V by 5 bases and J by 6 bases, and 11 bases separated the two germline ends. CDR1 and CDR2 from the germline V gene are MNHNS and SASEGT. The CDR3 contains 13 residues. The CDR3 DNA reads as TGTGCCAGCAGTCAACGGGTACCCAATGAGCAGTTCTTC. Its translation: CASSQRVPNEQFF.

This sequence joins TRBV7-9 and TRBJ1-1, with D uncertain. CDR1 and CDR2 from the germline V gene are SEHNR and FQNEAQ (reference sequence). The V gene lost 3 bases and the J gene lost 4 bases, with 18 bases spanning the gap. The length of the CDR3 is 16 residues. The chain's CDR3 is CASSFPLVGPGTEAFF. The CDR3 DNA reads TGTGCCAGCAGCTTCCCCCTGGTTGGACCTGGCACTGAAGCTTTCTTT.

The chain employs TRBV27 and TRBJ2-3; TRBD2 matches 12 bases. CDR3 length: 17 residues. J was trimmed by 5 bases and V by 0 bases; bases with no gene match: 6. Germline V gene data show CDR1 as MNHEY and CDR2 as SMNVEV (reference sequence). CDR3 DNA sequence: TGTGCCAGCAGTTTATCGGCTAGCGGGAGGGAACAAGATACGCAGTATTTT. Translation: CASSLSASGREQDTQYF.

This chain joins TRBV11-2 and TRBJ2-1; no firm D call. Germline V gene lookup returns CDR1 SGHAT and CDR2 FQNNGV. The V and J ends lost 5 bases and 10 bases respectively, with 18 bases between them. This CDR3 is 14 amino acids long. CDR3 DNA sequence: TGTGCCAGCAGCCCACCAGACTTAGTCGCGGAGCAGTTCTTC. Protein product: CASSPPDLVAEQFF.

Ten or more counts support this clonotype. The chain couples TRBV12-3 or TRBV12-4 to TRBJ1-1; D gene uncertain. CDR3 length equals 13 residues. V was cut by 8 bases and J by 0 bases, with 10 bases left in between. The CDR3 is CASLPRLNTEAFF. CDR3 nucleotides: TGTGCCAGCCTTCCTAGACTGAACACTGAAGCTTTCTTT.

This sequence joins TRBV4-3 and TRBJ2-1; TRBD2 agrees at 9 bases. The germline V gene has CDR1 LGHNA and CDR2 YSLEER. The V segment lost 5 bases and the J segment 1 base; nucleotides outside the gene matches: 9. The CDR3 has 17 residues. The CDR3 region has the DNA TGCGCCAGCAGCACTTCTTTAGCGGGAGATTCCTACAATGAGCAGTTCTTC. It encodes CASSTSLAGDSYNEQFF.

This chain uses TRBV10-3 with TRBJ1-1; D remains ambiguous. Germline lookup yields CDR1 ENHRY and CDR2 SYGVKD. This CDR3 region has 18 residues. Between the trimmed V and J ends, which lost 0 bases and 0 bases, there was a span of 17 bases. The CDR3 sequence is CAISESPTAALLNTEAFF. The CDR3 DNA is TGTGCCATCAGTGAGTCACCAACAGCGGCTCTCTTGAACACTGAAGCTTTCTTT.

A few counts support this clonotype. This chain links TRBV7-8 with TRBJ2-7; TRBD2 matches at 11 bases. V lost 4 bases, J lost 7 bases, and 9 bases stayed unmatched. In germline, CDR1 is SGHVS, CDR2 FQNEAQ. The length of the CDR3 is 15 residues. The chain's CDR3 is CASSWELAGVGEQYF. DNA for the CDR3: TGTGCCAGCAGCTGGGAACTAGCGGGAGTTGGGGAGCAGTACTTC.

The chain has TRBV24-1 and TRBJ2-1; 9 nucleotides match TRBD1. V was pared by 5 bases and J by 7 bases, with 8 bases of the junction left unmatched. The CDR3 contains 15 residues. Germline V gene lookup returns CDR1 KGHDR and CDR2 SFDVKD. CDR3 sequence (DNA): TGTGCCACCAGTGCCACAGGGGGCCTAGGTAATGAGCAGTTCTTC. It translates to CATSATGGLGNEQFF.

V gene TRBV4-3 combines with J gene TRBJ2-2; perhaps TRBD1 as D (6 bases). Deletions cut 1 base from V and 5 bases from J, with 14 bases between. Germline lookup yields CDR1 LGHNA and CDR2 YSLEER. CDR3 length: 16 residues. The CDR3 spells CASSQVWGLETGELFF. DNA for the CDR3: TGCGCCAGCAGCCAAGTGTGGGGGCTGGAAACCGGGGAGCTGTTTTTT.

The chain couples TRBV6-2 or TRBV6-3 to TRBJ2-1, with TRBD1 matching 9 bases. Germline CDR1 and CDR2: MNHEY and SVGEGT. The CDR3 consists of 16 residues. Trimming at V came to 2 bases and at J to 7 bases, leaving 9 bases not matched to a gene. The CDR3 region has the DNA TGTGCCAGCAGTTACATCGGGACAGGGTCGTTGAATGAGCAGTTCTTC. Translated: CASSYIGTGSLNEQFF.

The chain carries TRBV28 and TRBJ2-3, with D tentatively TRBD2 (6 bases). CDR3 length equals 12 residues. Germline V gene sequence: CDR1 MDHEN, CDR2 SYDVKM. V lost 7 bases to trimming and J lost 4 bases, with 9 bases between them. CDR3 loop: CASIGRSDTQYF. The CDR3 nucleotides are TGTGCCAGCATTGGGAGGTCAGATACGCAGTATTTT.

V usage is TRBV4-3 and J usage is TRBJ2-3, with TRBD2 matching 9 bases. CDR1 is LGHNA and CDR2 is YSLEER in the germline V gene. V dropped 1 base and J dropped 0; count of bases not matched to a gene: 14. This CDR3 has 20 amino acids. The CDR3 nucleotides read TGCGCCAGCAGCCAAGTTCTAGCGGGGAGTTTCCGAGCTAGCACAGATACGCAGTATTTT. Encoded protein: CASSQVLAGSFRASTDTQYF.